This T cell receptor (beta chain) was captured in a study of blood T cell repertoires in COVID-19. Study as a whole: The study drew acute and convalescent COVID-19 samples from the United States, Italy and Spain. PBMCs, B-cell-depleted T cells, or T cells provided the cDNA or gDNA that made up the material.

In the authors' methods: Researchers report that nucleated cell counts were estimated from reference gene primer amplification. Some clones are missing from TCRdb's copy, which holds only in-frame ones; the method was immunoSEQ multiplex PCR. V and J calls and clone size are as listed in that table; D and trimming were resolved from the DNA. Of about 190,000 clones in the sample, 75% to 90% were seen once. The length of the CDR3 is 15 residues. Germline values: CDR1 MDHEN, CDR2 SYDVKM. V lost 3 bases and J lost 4, with 13 bases in between. The sequenced sample consisted of peripheral blood. The chain combines TRBV28 with TRBJ1-5; D might be TRBD1 (5 bases). This sequence originates from a man aged 40-49 years with acute or convalescent COVID-19. Here the CDR3 DNA reads TGTGCCAGCAGTTTGGGAGGGGCCTCAAATCAGCCCCAGCATTTT. Its protein product is CASSLGGASNQPQHF.